This T cell receptor (beta chain) was captured in a study of graft-versus-host responses after intestinal transplantation. Of note for this clone: Its antigen is undetermined.

This table comes from immunoSEQ multiplex PCR, and its TCRdb copy is limited to in-frame clones, with some not included. The data hold some 90,000 clones, with approximately 90% observed a single time. Study-level findings and limits: Present in recipient marrow, GvH clones included some that appeared first in ileum or blood.

Trimming took 0 bases from V and 3 from J, leaving 14 bases between them. The CDR3 consists of 16 residues. The germline CDR1 and CDR2 sequences are SGHVS and FNYEAQ. The chain uses TRBV7-6 and TRBJ2-5, with D perhaps matching TRBD1 or TRBD2 (6 bases each). Sequencing used unstimulated CD8+ T cells sorted from spleen or lymph node cells, obtained before intestinal transplant. The TCR comes from a human donor who received an intestinal transplant. CDR3 bases: TGTGCCAGCAGCTTAGCGCTGCCCGGGGGCGAAGAGACCCAGTACTTC. Its translation: CASSLALPGGEETQYF.